This is a list of T cell receptor beta chains from one sample in a study of cytomegalovirus exposure and HLA in healthy donors. Some clones are missing from TCRdb's copy, which holds only in-frame ones; the method was immunoSEQ multiplex PCR. The sample has approximately 160,000 clones, about three quarters seen once. Sequencing input: PBMCs. Source of these receptors: a male donor in good health and CMV-seronegative. Both conserved end residues are part of each CDR3. The D gene is left open where the match is weak. Part of the rows lack a size; the others show once, few, many or a class for expanded clones.

clone_size j_call v_call d_call cdr3_nt cdr3_aa
NA TRBJ2-3 TRBV5-1 TRBD1 TGCGCCAGCAGCTTAGTAACAGGGCCCGGGACAGGGGAATCTAGCACAGATACGCAGTATTTT CASSLVTGPGTGESSTDTQYF
NA TRBJ1-2 TRBV15 NA TGTGCCACCAGCAGAGAGCGGGGGATCTTTTATGGCTACACCTTC CATSRERGIFYGYTF
NA TRBJ2-5 TRBV7-9 TRBD1 TGTGCCAGCAGCCCGACGGGACAGGGGGCGTACCAAGAGACCCAGTACTTC CASSPTGQGAYQETQYF
NA TRBJ1-5 TRBV19 NA TGTGCCAGTAGTATCGAGGGTAATCAGCCCCAGCATTTT CASSIEGNQPQHF
NA TRBJ1-1 TRBV4-1 NA TGCGCCAGCAGCCATAGGGCCGAGGGCGCTGAAGCTTTCTTT CASSHRAEGAEAFF
NA TRBJ2-7 TRBV7-9 NA TGTGCCAGCAGCTCTCGGGTACAGGGATGGGGCGAGCAGTACTTC CASSSRVQGWGEQYF
few TRBJ1-1 TRBV7-9 NA TGTGCCAGCAGCTTAATGCAGGGGAATCTAGCTTTCTTT CASSLMQGNLAFF
once TRBJ2-1 TRBV6-4 TRBD2 TGTGCCAGCAGTGACTTGGCCCGATATGTGAGCGGGAGATCGGATGAGCAGTTCTTC CASSDLARYVSGRSDEQFF
NA TRBJ1-2 TRBV18 TRBD1 TGTGCCAGCTCACCACAGAACAGGGGGCTGGATGGCTACACCTTC CASSPQNRGLDGYTF
NA TRBJ1-1 TRBV30 NA TGTGCCACAAGTATGCTCAGGGTGAAGGCGCTATCCTCGAACACTGAAGCTTTCTTT CATSMLRVKALSSNTEAFF
NA TRBJ2-1 TRBV9 TRBD2 TGTGCCAGCAGCCCGGGACTAGCGAGCAATGAGCAGTTCTTC CASSPGLASNEQFF
NA TRBJ2-3 TRBV29-1 NA TGCAGCACCCGGACAGGGAGGGCAGATACGCAGTATTTT CSTRTGRADTQYF
NA TRBJ1-1 TRBV2 NA TGTGCCAGCAGTGAGTTGTCGGGGATGAACACTGAAGCTTTCTTT CASSELSGMNTEAFF
NA TRBJ2-7 TRBV29-1 TRBD1 TGCAGCGTCGTACAGGGGCGCTACGAGCAGTACTTC CSVVQGRYEQYF
few TRBJ2-5 TRBV7-8 TRBD2 TGTGCCAGCAGCTTCCCCGACCGCGGGGGGTCCCAAGAGACCCAGTACTTC CASSFPDRGGSQETQYF
NA TRBJ1-4 TRBV7-9 TRBD1 TGTGCCAGCAGCTCACCGTGGACAGGGGGCGTCGGTGAAAAACTGTTTTTT CASSSPWTGGVGEKLFF
NA TRBJ2-5 TRBV7-9 NA TGTGCCAGCAGCTTGCGTGGAACGCGCGACGCGGGGGAGACCCAGTACTTC CASSLRGTRDAGETQYF
NA TRBJ2-3 TRBV6-5 TRBD1 TGTGCCAGCAGACGACAGGGTGGCGCAGATACGCAGTATTTT CASRRQGGADTQYF
NA TRBJ2-5 TRBV7-3 NA TGTGCCAGCAGCTTAAATACGGGTGGGACCCAGTACTTC CASSLNTGGTQYF
NA TRBJ1-3 TRBV9 NA TGTGCCAGCAGCGCGGGTACAGGGCTCTCTGGAAACACCATATATTTT CASSAGTGLSGNTIYF
NA TRBJ2-3 TRBV7-3 TRBD1 TGTGCCAGCTCCGGGACAGGGGGCTTCGATACGCAGTATTTT CASSGTGGFDTQYF
NA TRBJ1-2 TRBV9 NA TGTGCCAGTACGAGGACAGTTAACTCCTATGGCTACACCTTC CASTRTVNSYGYTF